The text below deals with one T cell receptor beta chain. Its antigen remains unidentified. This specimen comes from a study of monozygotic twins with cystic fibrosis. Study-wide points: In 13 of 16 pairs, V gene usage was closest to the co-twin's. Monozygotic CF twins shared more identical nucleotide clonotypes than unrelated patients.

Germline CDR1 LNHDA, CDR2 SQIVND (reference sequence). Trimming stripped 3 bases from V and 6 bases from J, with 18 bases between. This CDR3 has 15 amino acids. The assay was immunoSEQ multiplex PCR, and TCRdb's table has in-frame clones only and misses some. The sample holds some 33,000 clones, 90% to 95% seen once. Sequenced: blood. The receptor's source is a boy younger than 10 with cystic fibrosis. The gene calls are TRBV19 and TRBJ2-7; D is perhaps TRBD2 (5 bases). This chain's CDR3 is CASSIGFGGAGEQYF. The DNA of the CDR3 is TGTGCCAGTAGTATCGGGTTCGGTGGTGCGGGCGAGCAGTACTTC. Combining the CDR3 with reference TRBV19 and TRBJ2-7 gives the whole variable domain DGGITQSPKYLFRKEGQNVTLSCEQNLNHDAMYWYRQDPGQGLRLIYYSQIVNDFQKGDIAEGYSVSREKKESFPLTVTSAQKNPTAFYLCASSIGFGGAGEQYFGPGTRLTVT.